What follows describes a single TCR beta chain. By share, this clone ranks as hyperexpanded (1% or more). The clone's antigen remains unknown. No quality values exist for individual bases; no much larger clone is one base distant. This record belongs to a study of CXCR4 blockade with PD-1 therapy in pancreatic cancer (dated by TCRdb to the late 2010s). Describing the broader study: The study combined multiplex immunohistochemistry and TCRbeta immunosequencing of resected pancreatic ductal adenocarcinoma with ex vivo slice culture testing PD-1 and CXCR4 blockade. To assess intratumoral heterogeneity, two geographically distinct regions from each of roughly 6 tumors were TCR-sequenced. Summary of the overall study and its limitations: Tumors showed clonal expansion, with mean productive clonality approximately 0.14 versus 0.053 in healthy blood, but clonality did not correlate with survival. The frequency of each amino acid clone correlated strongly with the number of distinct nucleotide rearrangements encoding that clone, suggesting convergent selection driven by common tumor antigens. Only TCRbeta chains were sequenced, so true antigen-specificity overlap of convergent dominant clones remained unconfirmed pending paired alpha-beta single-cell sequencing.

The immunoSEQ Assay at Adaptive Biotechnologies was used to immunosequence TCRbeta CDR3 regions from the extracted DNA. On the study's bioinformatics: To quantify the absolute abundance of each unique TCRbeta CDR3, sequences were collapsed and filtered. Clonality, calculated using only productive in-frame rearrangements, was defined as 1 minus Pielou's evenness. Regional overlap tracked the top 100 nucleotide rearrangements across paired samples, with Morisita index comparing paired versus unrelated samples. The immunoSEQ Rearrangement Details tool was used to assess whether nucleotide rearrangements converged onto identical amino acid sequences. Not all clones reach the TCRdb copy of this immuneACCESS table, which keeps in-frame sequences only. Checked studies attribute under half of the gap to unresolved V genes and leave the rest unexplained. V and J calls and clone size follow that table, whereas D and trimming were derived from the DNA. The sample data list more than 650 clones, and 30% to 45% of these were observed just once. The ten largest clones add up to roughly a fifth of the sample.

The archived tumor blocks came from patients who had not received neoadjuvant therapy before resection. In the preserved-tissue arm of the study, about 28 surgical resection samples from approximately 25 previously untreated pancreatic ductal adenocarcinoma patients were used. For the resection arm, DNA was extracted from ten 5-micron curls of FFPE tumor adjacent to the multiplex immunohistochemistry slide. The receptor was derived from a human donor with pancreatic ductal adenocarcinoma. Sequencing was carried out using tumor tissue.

The bases are TGCAGCGTTGAAGAGTTGGGGTCTGGGGCCAACGTCCTGACTTTC. It is translated as CSVEELGSGANVLTF. The rearranged chain carries TRBV29-1 and TRBJ2-6; the D gene remains uncertain. V and J are truncated by 0 bases and 1 base respectively, leaving an intervening sequence of 7 bases. The CDR3 holds 15 amino acids from the cysteine to the phenylalanine. Just the 45-base CDR3 DNA is kept, in frame starting at base 1. The germline V gene yields SQVTM for CDR1 and ANQGSEA for CDR2.